A selection of T cell receptor beta chains follows, all from one sample in a study of T-cell memory formation after mild COVID-19. TCRdb re-analysed the 5' RACE reads in MiXCR, keeping a single row per CDR3 protein. The sample lists about 150,000 distinct CDR3 sequences; about 5.5% were seen once. The material sequenced was PBMCs or a T cell subset sorted from them (not recorded which). The receptors shown here come from an adult woman who had mild COVID-19 (a few samples of this study predate the infection). Cell type and time point are not known. The conserved cysteine and the conserved F or W are not part of the CDR3 here. The order of the fields is CDR3 protein, J gene, clone size, V gene. A row's size may be missing; if present it is once, few, many or a size class.

CDR3aa: ASSLMVAGAVDTQY
j_gene: TRBJ2-3
abundance: .
v_gene: TRBV5-5

CDR3aa: ASSLGLRGGLPETQY
j_gene: TRBJ2-5
abundance: many
v_gene: TRBV7-7

CDR3aa: ASSPPRTRDTGELF
j_gene: TRBJ2-2
abundance: .
v_gene: TRBV12-3/TRBV12-4

CDR3aa: SADSHNYGYT
j_gene: TRBJ1-2
abundance: few
v_gene: TRBV20-1

CDR3aa: ASSAGDRDNEKLF
j_gene: TRBJ1-4
abundance: few
v_gene: TRBV9

CDR3aa: ASRKGTTAYEQY
j_gene: TRBJ2-7
abundance: many
v_gene: TRBV7-2

CDR3aa: ASSSLLRGGNEQF
j_gene: TRBJ2-1
abundance: once
v_gene: TRBV7-9

CDR3aa: ASSLGTGRAGYT
j_gene: TRBJ1-2
abundance: .
v_gene: TRBV6-5

CDR3aa: SAINRGEAF
j_gene: TRBJ1-1
abundance: many
v_gene: TRBV20-1

CDR3aa: ATRGTRGELF
j_gene: TRBJ2-2
abundance: .
v_gene: TRBV6-5

CDR3aa: AERRGGTNTGELF
j_gene: TRBJ2-2
abundance: many
v_gene: TRBV30

CDR3aa: ATSDLTVDTQY
j_gene: TRBJ2-3
abundance: few
v_gene: TRBV24-1

CDR3aa: ASKGGGGSPLH
j_gene: TRBJ1-6
abundance: many
v_gene: TRBV27

CDR3aa: ASSQGTRGPGSYEQY
j_gene: TRBJ2-7
abundance: many
v_gene: TRBV12-3/TRBV12-4

CDR3aa: ASSQDRTITSPLH
j_gene: TRBJ1-6
abundance: few
v_gene: TRBV5-4

CDR3aa: ASSPSGSDNGYT
j_gene: TRBJ1-2
abundance: many
v_gene: TRBV7-3

CDR3aa: ASSASSYNEQF
j_gene: TRBJ2-1
abundance: many
v_gene: TRBV4-1

CDR3aa: ASSFGDRPNNEQF
j_gene: TRBJ2-1
abundance: many
v_gene: TRBV7-6

CDR3aa: ASSLTAGAGRTDTQY
j_gene: TRBJ2-3
abundance: few
v_gene: TRBV7-3

CDR3aa: ASSLGSYEQY
j_gene: TRBJ2-7
abundance: many
v_gene: TRBV12-3/TRBV12-4

CDR3aa: SASTGVSNSPLH
j_gene: TRBJ1-6
abundance: many
v_gene: TRBV20-1

CDR3aa: SATRTGQETQY
j_gene: TRBJ2-5
abundance: few
v_gene: TRBV20-1

CDR3aa: ASRGDMKSTDTQY
j_gene: TRBJ2-3
abundance: .
v_gene: TRBV12-3/TRBV12-4

CDR3aa: SASGNAGYT
j_gene: TRBJ1-2
abundance: few
v_gene: TRBV20-1

CDR3aa: SARGRLLSDTEAF
j_gene: TRBJ1-1
abundance: medium-sized
v_gene: TRBV20-1

CDR3aa: ASSPIQDTEAF
j_gene: TRBJ1-1
abundance: .
v_gene: TRBV18

CDR3aa: ATFALYEQY
j_gene: TRBJ2-7
abundance: .
v_gene: TRBV6-5

CDR3aa: ASSPSGAGGANVLT
j_gene: TRBJ2-6
abundance: .
v_gene: TRBV6-2/TRBV6-3

CDR3aa: ASSQGVGEFRLNEQF
j_gene: TRBJ2-1
abundance: .
v_gene: TRBV3-1

CDR3aa: ASSSSGTPNTGELF
j_gene: TRBJ2-2
abundance: few
v_gene: TRBV5-1

CDR3aa: ASSLQELLRPEAF
j_gene: TRBJ1-1
abundance: many
v_gene: TRBV5-1

CDR3aa: ASSLAGTYEQY
j_gene: TRBJ2-7
abundance: many
v_gene: TRBV12-3/TRBV12-4

CDR3aa: ASSLGLVAAAGLGNEQF
j_gene: TRBJ2-1
abundance: few
v_gene: TRBV11-3

CDR3aa: ASSSGRGLNTDTQY
j_gene: TRBJ2-3
abundance: .
v_gene: TRBV9

CDR3aa: ASMGQGYSPLH
j_gene: TRBJ1-6
abundance: many
v_gene: TRBV7-9

CDR3aa: ASSFRAGGRGETQY
j_gene: TRBJ2-5
abundance: few
v_gene: TRBV12-3/TRBV12-4

CDR3aa: ASSLGQGVAHEQY
j_gene: TRBJ2-7
abundance: .
v_gene: TRBV5-1